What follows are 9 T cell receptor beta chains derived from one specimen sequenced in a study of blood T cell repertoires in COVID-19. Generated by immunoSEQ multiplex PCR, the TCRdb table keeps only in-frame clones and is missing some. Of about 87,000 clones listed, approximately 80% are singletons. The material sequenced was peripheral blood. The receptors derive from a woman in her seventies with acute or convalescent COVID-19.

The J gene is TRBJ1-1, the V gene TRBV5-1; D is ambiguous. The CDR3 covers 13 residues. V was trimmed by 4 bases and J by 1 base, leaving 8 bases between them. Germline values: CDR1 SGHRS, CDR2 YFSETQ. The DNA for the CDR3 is TGCGCCAGCAGCCCTCTTTCGAACACTGAAGCTTTCTTT. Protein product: CASSPLSNTEAFF. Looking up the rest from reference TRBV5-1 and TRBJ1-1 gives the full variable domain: KAGVTQTPRYLIKTRGQQVTLSCSPISGHRSVSWYQQTPGQGLQFLFEYFSETQRNKGNFPGRFSGRQFSNSRSEMNVSTLELGDSALYLCASSPLSNTEAFFGQGTRLTVV.

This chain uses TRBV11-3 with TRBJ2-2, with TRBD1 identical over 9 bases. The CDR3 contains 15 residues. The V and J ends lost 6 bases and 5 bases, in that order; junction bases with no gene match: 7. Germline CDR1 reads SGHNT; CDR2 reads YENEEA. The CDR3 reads CASRPGQGATGELFF. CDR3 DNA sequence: TGTGCCAGCAGACCGGGACAGGGTGCGACCGGGGAGCTGTTTTTT.

CDR3 protein: CASSYSTASDTEAFF. In DNA, the CDR3 is TGTGCCAGCAGTTACTCGACAGCCTCGGACACTGAAGCTTTCTTT. The chain recombines TRBV6-5 with TRBJ1-1; tentative D call: TRBD1 (5 bases). Per germline, CDR1 MNHEY and CDR2 SVGAGI. The CDR3 sequence is 15 residues long. Trimming cost V 0 bases and J 3 bases, with 11 bases left between them.

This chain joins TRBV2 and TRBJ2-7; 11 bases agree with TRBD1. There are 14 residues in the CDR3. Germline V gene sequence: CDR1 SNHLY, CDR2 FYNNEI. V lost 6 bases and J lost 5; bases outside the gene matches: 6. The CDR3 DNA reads TGTGCCAGCAGGAGGACAGGGGGCGAGGACGAGCAGTACTTC. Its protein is CASRRTGGEDEQYF.

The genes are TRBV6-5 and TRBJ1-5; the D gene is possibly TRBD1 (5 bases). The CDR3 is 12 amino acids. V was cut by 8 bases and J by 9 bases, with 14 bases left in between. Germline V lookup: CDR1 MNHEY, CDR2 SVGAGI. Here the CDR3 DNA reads TGTGCCAGCCTGGGTCTCGGGGGGCCCCAGCATTTT. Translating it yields CASLGLGGPQHF.

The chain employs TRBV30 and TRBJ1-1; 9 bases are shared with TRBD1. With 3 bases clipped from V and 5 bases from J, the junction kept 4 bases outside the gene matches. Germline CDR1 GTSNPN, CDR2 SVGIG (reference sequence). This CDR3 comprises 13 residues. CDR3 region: CAWRGQGWTEAFF. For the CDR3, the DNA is TGTGCCTGGAGGGGACAGGGATGGACTGAAGCTTTCTTT.

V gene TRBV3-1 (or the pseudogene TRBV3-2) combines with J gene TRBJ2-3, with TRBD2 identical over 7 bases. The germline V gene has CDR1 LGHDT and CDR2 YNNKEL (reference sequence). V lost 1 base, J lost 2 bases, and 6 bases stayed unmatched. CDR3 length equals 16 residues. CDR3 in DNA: TGTGCCAGCAGCCAAGCTCAGCGGGACTTCACAGATACGCAGTATTTT. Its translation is CASSQAQRDFTDTQYF.

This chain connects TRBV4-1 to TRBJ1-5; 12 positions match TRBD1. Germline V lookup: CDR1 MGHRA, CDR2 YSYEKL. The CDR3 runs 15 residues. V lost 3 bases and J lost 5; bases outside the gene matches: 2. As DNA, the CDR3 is TGCGCCAGCAGCCAGGGACAGGGGGCATATCAGCCCCAGCATTTT. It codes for CASSQGQGAYQPQHF.

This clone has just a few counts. The CDR3 bases are TGTGCCAGCAGCTTTAGGGTCAAGGGGGAATACTCTGGGGCCAACGTCCTGACTTTC. Residues: CASSFRVKGEYSGANVLTF. The rearrangement uses TRBV11-2 and TRBJ2-6, with D perhaps matching TRBD1 (6 bases). Deletions cut 3 bases from V and 0 bases from J, with 18 bases between. The germline V gene has CDR1 SGHAT and CDR2 FQNNGV. The CDR3 length is 19 residues.